This is a list of T cell receptor beta chains from one sample in a study of cytomegalovirus exposure and HLA in healthy donors. Sequenced by immunoSEQ multiplex PCR; TCRdb stores in-frame clones only, minus some. The profile shows about 150,000 clones, approximately 81% of them singletons. Sequencing input: PBMCs. Source of these receptors: a boy aged 2 to 9 in good health and CMV-seronegative. CDR3s include the opening cysteine and the closing phenylalanine or tryptophan. D genes are given only for firm matches. Not all rows give a size; the values are once, few, many and, for expanded clones, a class.

D	V	J	size	DNA	CDR3
.	TRBV14	TRBJ2-3	.	TGTGCCAGCAGCCAAGCAATTAGGGGTACGCAGTATTTT	CASSQAIRGTQYF
.	TRBV5-4	TRBJ2-7	.	TGTGCCAGCAGCTTGGGCCGGGAGTCGATCTACGAGCAGTACTTC	CASSLGRESIYEQYF
.	TRBV7-9	TRBJ2-5	.	TGTGCCAGCAGCCCCAACACAGGGCGAGAGACCCAGTACTTC	CASSPNTGRETQYF
.	TRBV19	TRBJ1-5	.	TGTGCCAGTAACAGGGATGTTAATAGCAATCAGCCCCAGCATTTT	CASNRDVNSNQPQHF
.	TRBV5-5	TRBJ2-3	.	TGTGCCAGCACCCGCGTAGGGGGCACAGATACGCAGTATTTT	CASTRVGGTDTQYF
TRBD2	TRBV7-8	TRBJ2-7	.	TGTGCCAGCAGCAATGTCGGGACTATCACCTACGAGCAGTACTTC	CASSNVGTITYEQYF
.	TRBV20-1	TRBJ1-2	.	TGCAGTGCTCCCTCTATGGGCTACACCTTC	CSAPSMGYTF
.	TRBV2	TRBJ1-1	.	TGTGCCAGCAGTGAAGCGAGGGATGGGGCTGAAGCTTTCTTT	CASSEARDGAEAFF
TRBD2	TRBV5-4	TRBJ2-2	.	TGTGCCAGCAGCTTAGGAACTAGCGGGAGGACGTACACCGGGGAGCTGTTTTTT	CASSLGTSGRTYTGELFF
.	TRBV7-6	TRBJ2-6	.	TGTGCCAGCAGCTTAGCGCGTCCCGCAGGGCCAGAATCTGGGGCCAACGTCCTGACTTTC	CASSLARPAGPESGANVLTF
TRBD2	TRBV18	TRBJ2-7	.	TGTGCCAGCTCACCGGGGACTAGCGGGAATAACTACGAGCAGTACTTC	CASSPGTSGNNYEQYF
.	TRBV5-6	TRBJ2-7	.	TGTGCCAGCAGCGTCGCAGGGGGGTACGAGCAGTACTTC	CASSVAGGYEQYF
.	TRBV6-5	TRBJ1-1	.	TGTGCCAGCACCGGGTCCAAGGAAGCTTTCTTT	CASTGSKEAFF
.	TRBV10-1	TRBJ2-3	.	TGCGCCAGCAGTGAGGCAGGAACACCCACAGATACGCAGTATTTT	CASSEAGTPTDTQYF
.	TRBV9	TRBJ2-1	.	TGTGCCAGCAGCGTCGGGACTCTTTACAATGAGCAGTTCTTC	CASSVGTLYNEQFF
.	TRBV25-1	TRBJ2-2	.	TGTGCCAGCAGTTCAAGCCGGGAGCTGTTTTTT	CASSSSRELFF
.	TRBV7-9	TRBJ2-2	.	TGTGCCAGCAGCCCCCACCGACTGGGCACCGGGGAGCTGTTTTTT	CASSPHRLGTGELFF
.	TRBV27	TRBJ2-1	.	TGTGCCAGCAGAAACCCGGGACTCAACTACAATGAGCAGTTCTTC	CASRNPGLNYNEQFF
.	TRBV4-1	TRBJ2-7	.	TGCGCCAGCAGCCAAGAACAACGGGCCGGGACTTCCCACCTACGTCCCACCTACGAGCAGTACTTC	CASSQEQRAGTSHLRPTYEQYF
.	TRBV9	TRBJ2-3	.	TGTGCCAGCAGCGTCCCGGGGACAGATACGCAGTATTTT	CASSVPGTDTQYF
.	TRBV11-3	TRBJ2-1	.	TGTGCCAGCGGGCGACTACAGCAGTTCTTC	CASGRLQQFF
.	TRBV28	TRBJ1-1	.	TGTGCCAGCAGGACCAGGTACTCTGAAGCTTTCTTT	CASRTRYSEAFF
TRBD2	TRBV25-1	TRBJ2-2	.	TGTGCCAGCAGTGATTTAGCGGGGAACACCGGGGAGCTGTTTTTT	CASSDLAGNTGELFF
.	TRBV5-1	TRBJ2-7	.	TGCGCCAGCAGCTTGCCGGGCCAGGGCGACGAGCAGTACTTC	CASSLPGQGDEQYF
TRBD2	TRBV27	TRBJ2-1	.	TGTGCCAGCACCTTTTCAGCGGGAGCCTCCTACAATGAGCAGTTCTTC	CASTFSAGASYNEQFF
TRBD1	TRBV2	TRBJ1-2	.	TGTGCCAGCAGTGACGGACAGGGGGCGTTCGGCTACACCTTC	CASSDGQGAFGYTF
TRBD1	TRBV15	TRBJ1-5	once	TGTGCCACCAGCAGAGACTCGCCGTGGACAGGGGGCAATCAGCCCCAGCATTTT	CATSRDSPWTGGNQPQHF
.	TRBV28	TRBJ1-1	.	TGTGCCAGCAGTTTGCAGGGGACCACTGAAGCTTTCTTT	CASSLQGTTEAFF
.	TRBV7-3	TRBJ1-2	.	TGTGCCAGCAGCTTCTACAGGGTAGATGGCTACACCTTC	CASSFYRVDGYTF
TRBD1	TRBV10-3	TRBJ1-1	.	TGTGCCATCAGTGGGACGACAGGGGGTACTGAAGCTTTCTTT	CAISGTTGGTEAFF
TRBD2	TRBV6-1	TRBJ2-7	many	TGTGCCAGCAGTGAAGCGCTAGCGGGCTCCTACGAGCAGTACTTC	CASSEALAGSYEQYF
TRBD1	TRBV25-1	TRBJ2-1	.	TGTGCCAGCAGTGAACTCCCGGGACAGGGTAGACCCGGGGAGCAGTTCTTC	CASSELPGQGRPGEQFF
.	TRBV27	TRBJ2-2	.	TGTGCCAGCAGCCCCGGGTTTGGTGAGATGAACACCGGGGAGCTGTTTTTT	CASSPGFGEMNTGELFF
.	TRBV5-4	TRBJ2-2	.	TGTGCCAGCAGCCCGGACACCGGGGAGCTGTTTTTT	CASSPDTGELFF
.	TRBV28	TRBJ2-5	.	TGTGCCAGCAGTCCACCGGGGGAGACCCAGTACTTC	CASSPPGETQYF
TRBD1	TRBV7-2	TRBJ2-5	.	TGTGCCAGCAGACGCACAGGGGGCCAAGAGACCCAGTACTTC	CASRRTGGQETQYF
TRBD1	TRBV5-5	TRBJ1-2	.	TGTGCCAGCAGCATGGTAGGGACAGGGGGTACGTTACATCATGGCTACACCTTC	CASSMVGTGGTLHHGYTF
.	TRBV4-1	TRBJ1-1	few	TGCGCCAGCAGCCAAGGACCAGGGGCGGCGAACACTGAAGCTTTCTTT	CASSQGPGAANTEAFF
TRBD2	TRBV5-5	TRBJ2-1	once	TGTGCCAGCGTGACTAGCGGGAGTACGGATGAGCAGTTCTTC	CASVTSGSTDEQFF
TRBD2	TRBV5-1	TRBJ2-5	.	TGCGCCAGCAGCTGGGGGTTAGCGGGAGCGGGAGAGACCCAGTACTTC	CASSWGLAGAGETQYF